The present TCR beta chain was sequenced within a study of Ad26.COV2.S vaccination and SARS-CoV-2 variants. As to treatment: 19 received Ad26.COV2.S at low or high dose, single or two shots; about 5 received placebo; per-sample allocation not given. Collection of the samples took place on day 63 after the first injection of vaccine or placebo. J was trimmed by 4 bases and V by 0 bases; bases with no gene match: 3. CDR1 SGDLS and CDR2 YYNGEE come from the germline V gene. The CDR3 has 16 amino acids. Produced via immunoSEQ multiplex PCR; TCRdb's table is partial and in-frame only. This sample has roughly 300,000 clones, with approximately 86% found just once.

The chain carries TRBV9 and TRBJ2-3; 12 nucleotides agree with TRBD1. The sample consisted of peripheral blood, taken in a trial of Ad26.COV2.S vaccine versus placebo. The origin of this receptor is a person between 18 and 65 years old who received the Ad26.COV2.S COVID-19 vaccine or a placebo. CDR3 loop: CASSVEGQGAADTQYF. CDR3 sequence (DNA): TGTGCCAGCAGCGTAGAGGGACAGGGGGCCGCAGATACGCAGTATTTT.